This TCR beta chain derives from a study of regulatory T cells in long-lasting Graves disease. Study results and limitations: Sample size, which was small, may have reduced accuracy.

The table lists this clonotype with many counts. Antigen unknown. The CDR3 covers 15 residues. Trimming shortened V by 3 bases and J by 0 bases, and 12 bases separated the two germline ends. Sequencing libraries for TCR beta were prepared with iRepertoire HTBI primers and Arm-PCR of CDR3 regions. TCRdb analysed the multiplex PCR reads with MiXCR anew, one entry per CDR3 protein. The sample consists of about 560,000 distinct CDR3 sequences, roughly 16% of them appearing once. The time point is: newly diagnosed GD, antithyroid drugs for less than 3 months. PBMCs were the source of the RNA used for TCR sequencing. These same records also appear under a second study, on T cells in Graves' hyperthyroidism and ophthalmopathy. That paper adds: The HTBI set primed first-round TCR CDR3 RT-PCR.

The rearrangement uses TRBV12-3 or TRBV12-4 and TRBJ2-7; no firm D call. The clonotype comes from a young man with Graves disease. Sequences were derived from peripheral blood mononuclear cells (PBMCs), sampled at new diagnosis, from a patient treated with antithyroid drugs. CDR3 region: CASSFFYSRSYEQYF. The CDR3, as DNA: TGTGCCAGCAGTTTCTTTTACTCACGCTCCTACGAGCAGTACTTC.